The 32 T cell receptor beta chains given below trace back to one sample, sequenced in a study of vaccination and CD4 T cells after COVID-19. The Oncomine TCR Beta short-read assay was what sequenced the DNA obtained from cultured CD4+ T cells. TCRdb used MiXCR to reprocess the PCR reads, holding one entry per CDR3 protein. The sample gives about 5,700 distinct CDR3 sequences, roughly 40% of which show up once; around 50% is in the top ten. Treatment denoted: approximately nine-day PBMC culture with coronavirus spike peptide pools or control peptides (ViraFEST assay). CD4+ T-cell collection from the unexposed donor predated the COVID-19 pandemic (2011-2018). Antigens for these TCRs are unknown. Sequenced material: CD4+ T cells from blood, cultured in vitro. All receptors derive from a human donor in good health.

This clonotype was seen more than once but under ten times. The V and J genes are TRBV5-8 and TRBJ1-2; no clear D gene. CDR3 length: 14 residues. Germline CDR1 is SGHTS and CDR2 is YDEGEE. The V end lost 2 bases, the J end lost 3 bases, and 11 bases lay between the germline ends. This chain's CDR3 is CASSLVGLDYGYTF. The CDR3 DNA reads TGTGCCAGCAGCTTAGTCGGGTTAGACTATGGCTACACCTTC.

This clonotype was counted a single time. V is TRBV12-5 and J is TRBJ2-7; a weak D match, TRBD2 (5 bases). V was cut by 2 bases and J by 6 bases, with 11 bases left in between. The CDR3 has 13 residues. In germline, CDR1 is LGHNT, CDR2 FRNRAP. The CDR3 region is CASGLSAGGEQYF. CDR3 DNA: TGTGCTAGTGGTTTGTCGGCAGGAGGCGAGCAGTACTTC.

The genes are TRBV6-1 and TRBJ1-1; no reliable D call. The CDR3 runs 12 residues. CDR1 MNHNS and CDR2 SASEGT come from the germline V gene. V was shortened by 10 bases and J by 3 bases, with 12 bases between the two germline ends. In DNA form, the CDR3 reads TGTGCCATAGATTGGGCTCACACTGAAGCTTTCTTT. Translation gives CAIDWAHTEAFF.

This clonotype was picked up a small number of times. This chain joins TRBV15 and TRBJ1-5, with D unclear. The germline gives CDR1 LNHNV, CDR2 YYDKDF (reference sequence). V dropped 0 bases and J dropped 6 bases, with 9 bases sitting between them. The CDR3 runs 14 residues. CDR3 region: CATSRETLSQPQHF. In DNA, the CDR3 is TGTGCCACCAGCAGAGAAACCCTGAGTCAGCCCCAGCATTTT.

The chain carries TRBV6-4 and TRBJ2-3; TRBD2 matches 11 bases. From germline, CDR1 is MRHNA and CDR2 SNTAGT. The V and J ends lost 0 bases and 2 bases, in that order; junction bases with no gene match: 1. CDR3 length: 16 residues. The CDR3, as DNA: TGTGCCAGCAGTGACTCTAGCGGGGGGGCCACAGATACGCAGTATTTT. Its protein product is CASSDSSGGATDTQYF.

The V and J genes are TRBV4-1 and TRBJ1-6, with D possibly being TRBD1 (5 bases). The V end was cut by 0 bases, the J end by 9 bases, with 12 bases between. Germline V lookup: CDR1 MGHRA, CDR2 YSYEKL. CDR3 size: 15 residues. DNA for the CDR3: TGCGCCAGCAGCCAAGAGGGGACGGTGGCTTCACCCCTCCACTTT. It encodes CASSQEGTVASPLHF.

The chain recombines TRBV2 with TRBJ2-3; D unclear. The germline V and J ends were trimmed by 7 bases and 0 bases, with 5 bases remaining between them. Germline-derived CDR1 and CDR2 are SNHLY and FYNNEI. The CDR3 is 12 amino acids. The CDR3, as DNA: TGTGCCAGCACGGCTAGCACAGATACGCAGTATTTT. Translated: CASTASTDTQYF.

This clonotype is categorized as hyperexpanded. CDR3 DNA: TGTGCCAGCAGCTCAACCGGGAAGACCCAGTACTTC. This sequence encodes CASSSTGKTQYF. The V gene is TRBV7-6, the J gene TRBJ2-5, with TRBD2 as a possible D gene (5 bases). The CDR3 extends over 12 amino acids. V lost 4 bases and J 6 bases, leaving 9 bases between the germline ends. In germline, CDR1 is SGHVS, CDR2 FNYEAQ.

The V call is TRBV20-1, the J call TRBJ2-7; 11 nucleotides agree with TRBD2. This CDR3 comprises 15 residues. With V trimmed by 0 bases and J by 4 bases, 5 bases remained unmatched. Germline CDR1 is DFQATT and CDR2 is SNEGSKA (reference sequence). Written as DNA, the CDR3 is TGCAGTGCTAGAGATTCGGGACTAGCGGATTACGAGCAGTACTTC. Protein: CSARDSGLADYEQYF.

CDR3 residues: CASQVIDGAETQYF. In DNA, the CDR3 is TGTGCCAGCCAAGTAATAGATGGGGCGGAGACCCAGTACTTC. The chain employs TRBV6-1 and TRBJ2-5; possible D gene TRBD1, 5 bases. V lost 8 bases to trimming and J lost 5 bases, with 18 bases between them. The CDR3 extends over 14 amino acids. CDR1 is MNHNS, CDR2 SASEGT, per germline.

The sample holds a few counts of this clonotype. The chain carries TRBV7-9 and TRBJ1-2; D uncertain. V was cut by 2 bases and J by 7 bases, with 8 bases left in between. The length of the CDR3 is 12 residues. Germline V gene lookup returns CDR1 SEHNR and CDR2 FQNEAQ (reference sequence). CDR3: CASSLSGFGYTF. The CDR3 DNA is TGTGCCAGCAGCTTATCGGGGTTTGGCTACACCTTC. The whole variable domain, remainder taken from reference TRBV7-9 and TRBJ1-2, is DTGVSQNPRHKITKRGQNVTFRCDPISEHNRLYWYRQTLGQGPEFLTYFQNEAQLEKSRLLSDRFSAERPKGSFSTLEIQRTEQGDSAMYLCASSLSGFGYTFGSGTRLTVV.

This clonotype was recorded a few times. This chain links TRBV6-5 with TRBJ2-1, with 9 bases aligning to TRBD1. Germline V gene lookup returns CDR1 MNHEY and CDR2 SVGAGI. The length of the CDR3 is 18 residues. V trimming: 0 bases; J trimming: 4 bases; junction bases outside the gene matches: 10. The CDR3 region is CASSYSTHWTGDYNEQFF. The CDR3 DNA sequence: TGTGCCAGCAGTTACTCAACCCATTGGACAGGGGATTACAATGAGCAGTTCTTC.

This clonotype was detected once. V usage is TRBV28 and J usage is TRBJ1-2; 7 bases are a match to TRBD1. This CDR3 has 19 amino acids. Germline trimming cut 2 bases from V and 4 bases from J; bases unmatched to any gene: 19. CDR1 MDHEN and CDR2 SYDVKM come from the germline V gene. The chain's CDR3 is CASSLTRDSYLYRSYGYTF. CDR3 coding DNA: TGTGCCAGCAGTTTAACCCGGGACAGCTACCTCTATCGCTCCTATGGCTACACCTTC.

The chain couples TRBV6-1 to TRBJ1-1; 7 bases agree with TRBD1. Germline V lookup: CDR1 MNHNS, CDR2 SASEGT. The CDR3 extends over 15 amino acids. The V segment lost 5 bases and the J segment 0 bases; nucleotides outside the gene matches: 6. Written as DNA, the CDR3 is TGTGCCAGCAGTAGAACGACAGGGTTGAACACTGAAGCTTTCTTT. Protein product: CASSRTTGLNTEAFF.

The rearrangement uses TRBV19 and TRBJ1-2; no firm D call. CDR1 LNHDA and CDR2 SQIVND come from the germline V gene (reference sequence). Trimming shortened V by 5 bases and J by 8 bases, and 15 bases separated the two germline ends. The CDR3 spans 13 residues. The CDR3 loop is CASSRVARQGYTF. CDR3 bases: TGTGCCAGTAGTCGTGTGGCCCGGCAGGGCTACACCTTC.

The DNA for the CDR3 is TGTGCCAGCAGTTACTCGGATGGCTACACCTTC. Protein: CASSYSDGYTF. V gene TRBV6-5 combines with J gene TRBJ1-2; the D is unclear. V lost 0 bases to trimming and J lost 6 bases, with 2 bases between them. Germline V gives CDR1 MNHEY, CDR2 SVGAGI. The CDR3 extends over 11 amino acids.

By share, this clonotype ranks as medium-sized (0.01 to 0.1%). V and J are TRBV9 and TRBJ1-6; 9 positions agree with TRBD1. Germline CDR1 is SGDLS and CDR2 is YYNGEE. CDR3 length equals 15 residues. V lost 0 bases and J lost 8; bases outside the gene matches: 3. This chain's CDR3 is CASSVEGQGYSPLHF. CDR3 nucleotide sequence: TGTGCCAGCAGCGTAGAGGGACAGGGATATTCACCCCTCCACTTT.

The chain recombines TRBV30 with TRBJ2-3, with a possible D match to TRBD1 (5 bases). Germline V lookup: CDR1 GTSNPN, CDR2 SVGIG (reference sequence). This CDR3 spans 14 amino acids. Trimming removed 4 bases from V and 0 bases from J, with 11 bases in between. CDR3 in amino acids: CAWKGAASTDTQYF. The CDR3 region has the DNA TGTGCCTGGAAAGGGGCCGCGAGCACAGATACGCAGTATTTT.

The gene calls are TRBV20-1 and TRBJ2-1, with D perhaps TRBD1 (5 bases). The CDR3 consists of 12 residues. From germline, CDR1 is DFQATT and CDR2 SNEGSKA (reference sequence). The V end lost 4 bases, the J end lost 4 bases, and 8 bases lay between the germline ends. The CDR3 DNA follows: TGCAGTGCTAAGACAGCATACAATGAGCAGTTCTTC. This gives the protein CSAKTAYNEQFF.

This CDR3 reads CASSEGHRGNTEAFF. The CDR3 bases are TGTGCCAGCAGTGAAGGCCACAGGGGAAACACTGAAGCTTTCTTT. The rearrangement links TRBV6-1 to TRBJ1-1; 7 bases fit TRBD1. Per germline, CDR1 MNHNS and CDR2 SASEGT. The trim removed 1 base at V and 2 bases at J, leaving 4 bases unmatched. There are 15 residues in the CDR3.

This clonotype was observed a handful of times. The chain is built from TRBV27 and TRBJ1-1, with no clear D. The CDR3 extends over 13 amino acids. V lost 4 bases to trimming and J lost 10 bases, with 16 bases between them. Looked up from germline, CDR1 is MNHEY and CDR2 is SMNVEV (reference sequence). The CDR3 DNA reads as TGTGCCAGCAGTTCATTTGACTCCTTCAGAGCTTTCTTT. It is translated as CASSSFDSFRAFF.

This clonotype was recorded a few times. V usage is TRBV30 and J usage is TRBJ1-2; 10 bases agree with TRBD1. The CDR3 totals 11 residues. Losses at the gene ends were 6 bases for V and 6 bases for J; bases not matched to a gene: 1. CDR1 and CDR2 from the germline V gene are GTSNPN and SVGIG (reference sequence). The CDR3 sequence: CACGTGDGYTF. The DNA for the CDR3 is TGTGCCTGCGGGACAGGGGATGGCTACACCTTC.

The V and J genes are TRBV24-1 and TRBJ2-2; 8 bases line up with TRBD1. The CDR3 is 15 residues long. Germline-derived CDR1 and CDR2 are KGHDR and SFDVKD. J was trimmed by 2 bases and V by 5 bases; bases with no gene match: 3. The CDR3 bases are TGTGCCACCAGTGTTGGACAGGGCAACACCGGGGAGCTGTTTTTT. Amino acid sequence: CATSVGQGNTGELFF.

V is TRBV12-3 or TRBV12-4 and J is TRBJ2-7; 7 bases are shared with TRBD1. This CDR3 has 13 residues. The junction had 6 bases not matched to a gene; V was cut back by 7 bases and J by 3 bases. CDR3 nucleotides: TGTGCCAGCACCTCGACAGGGAGCTACGAGCAGTACTTC. This translates into CASTSTGSYEQYF.

This chain uses TRBV19 with TRBJ1-2; D remains ambiguous. CDR1 and CDR2 from the germline V gene are LNHDA and SQIVND (reference sequence). There are 14 residues in the CDR3. The V gene lost 2 bases and the J gene lost 8 bases, with 15 bases spanning the gap. CDR3 protein: CASSITSQGSGYTF. CDR3 nucleotides: TGTGCCAGTAGTATAACCTCACAAGGATCCGGCTACACCTTC.

The V and J genes are TRBV11-2 and TRBJ2-5; 10 nucleotides align to TRBD2. V was pared by 3 bases and J by 2 bases, with 3 bases of the junction left unmatched. CDR1 SGHAT and CDR2 FQNNGV come from the germline V gene. The CDR3 covers 15 residues. The DNA of the CDR3 is TGTGCCAGCAGCTTGAGTAGCGGGGGGCAAGAGACCCAGTACTTC. This translates into CASSLSSGGQETQYF. The full variable domain, completed using reference TRBV11-2 and TRBJ2-5, is EAGVAQSPRYKIIEKRQSVAFWCNPISGHATLYWYQQILGQGPKLLIQFQNNGVVDDSQLPKDRFSAERLKGVDSTLKIQPAKLEDSAVYLCASSLSSGGQETQYFGPGTRLLVL.

This clonotype was found a few times. The chain carries TRBV6-1 and TRBJ1-3; 12 nucleotides match TRBD1. With 8 bases clipped from V and 6 bases from J, the junction kept 5 bases outside the gene matches. This CDR3 is 14 amino acids long. The germline V gene encodes CDR1 MNHNS and CDR2 SASEGT. DNA of the CDR3: TGTGCCAGCTTTCCGGGACAGGGGGCAAACACCATATATTTT. This codes for CASFPGQGANTIYF.

This chain connects TRBV19 to TRBJ2-5, with D possibly matching TRBD2 (6 bases). CDR3 length equals 15 residues. Trimming took off 5 bases at V and 4 bases at J, with 17 bases between the two ends. In germline, CDR1 is LNHDA, CDR2 SQIVND (reference sequence). The DNA for the CDR3 is TGTGCCAGTAGTCCCGGTCTAGGGGACTCAGAGACCCAGTACTTC. This codes for CASSPGLGDSETQYF.

This clonotype was picked up a small number of times. This chain connects TRBV19 to TRBJ1-6, with D unresolved. In germline, CDR1 is LNHDA, CDR2 SQIVND (reference sequence). V lost 6 bases to trimming and J lost 4 bases, with 7 bases between them. CDR3 length: 13 residues. As DNA, the CDR3 is TGTGCCAGTAGGGCAGAATATAATTCACCCCTCCACTTT. This codes for CASRAEYNSPLHF.

The chain combines TRBV7-9 with TRBJ1-2; TRBD1 matches 11 bases. Germline-derived CDR1 and CDR2 are SEHNR and FQNEAQ (reference sequence). The CDR3 extends over 15 amino acids. The V segment lost 4 bases and the J segment 8 bases; nucleotides outside the gene matches: 9. The CDR3 nucleotides read TGTGCCAGCAGCTGGGCGGACAGGGGGCGGCAGGGCTACACCTTC. This gives the protein CASSWADRGRQGYTF.

V and J are TRBV20-1 and TRBJ2-2; D call uncertain. Germline V gene lookup returns CDR1 DFQATT and CDR2 SNEGSKA (reference sequence). CDR3 length: 15 amino acids. With 4 bases removed from V and 6 bases from J, the gap between germline ends came to 18 bases. CDR3 sequence reads: CSAKPKAGGAGELFF. The CDR3 DNA follows: TGCAGTGCTAAGCCAAAGGCAGGTGGTGCCGGGGAGCTGTTTTTT.

This clonotype was seen a few times. The chain uses TRBV2 and TRBJ2-1; D unresolved. The CDR3 runs to 13 residues. Trimming removed 3 bases at V and 9 bases at J, with 12 bases between. The germline V gene encodes CDR1 SNHLY and CDR2 FYNNEI. CDR3 nucleotide sequence: TGTGCCAGCAGTGAGGTCCCTTGGGGTGAGCAGTTCTTC. Translated, it gives CASSEVPWGEQFF.